A single sample gave rise to the 6 T cell receptor beta chains below, sequenced in a study of chronic HIV infection and antiretroviral therapy. TCRdb reanalysed the 5' RACE reads using MiXCR and keeps one entry per CDR3 protein. The sample gives approximately 40,000 distinct CDR3 sequences, more than 8% of which show up once; over 2.5% is in the top ten. The specimen sequenced was peripheral blood. The receptors were gathered from an adult who had HIV and had not received antiretroviral therapy, or was an uninfected healthy control (not recorded which).

The chain recombines TRBV7-2 with TRBJ1-2, with TRBD1 matching 10 bases. Germline assignment: CDR1 SGHTA and CDR2 FQGNSA. The CDR3 has 17 residues. J lost 2 bases, V lost 5 bases, and 11 bases had no gene match. For the CDR3, the DNA is TGTGCCAGCAGCCCCGGATCCCGACAGGGGGCCAACTATGGCTACACCTTC. Translated: CASSPGSRQGANYGYTF.

This clonotype was detected only a few times. The rearrangement uses TRBV2 and TRBJ2-6; D might be TRBD2 (5 bases). This CDR3 contains 17 residues. CDR1 and CDR2 (germline): SNHLY, FYNNEI. The V end was cut by 0 bases, the J end by 0 bases, with 9 bases between. The DNA of the CDR3 is TGTGCCAGCAGTGAAGCGAGGGCAATCTCTGGGGCCAACGTCCTGACTTTC. This sequence encodes CASSEARAISGANVLTF.

This clonotype has at least ten counts. The chain recombines TRBV28 with TRBJ1-2; no clear D. The CDR3 contains 12 residues. The germline CDR1 and CDR2 sequences are MDHEN and SYDVKM. The V end lost 2 bases, the J end lost 6 bases, and 7 bases lay between the germline ends. The CDR3 coding sequence is TGTGCCAGCAGTTTAATACGGGATGGCTACACCTTC. Its protein is CASSLIRDGYTF.

As concerns this clonotype: This may be a read error: a much more frequent sequence differs by one nucleotide. The genes are TRBV12-3 or TRBV12-4 and TRBJ1-2; D uncertain. V lost 0 bases and J 4 bases, leaving 6 bases between the germline ends. This CDR3 has 13 residues. The chain's CDR3 is CASSLACTYGYTF. The CDR3 DNA follows: TGTGCCAGCAGTTTAGCGTGTACCTATGGCTACACCTTC.

This clonotype was detected many times. This sequence joins TRBV10-3 and TRBJ2-3; 9 bases line up with TRBD1. V lost 6 bases and J lost 4; bases outside the gene matches: 5. The germline CDR1 and CDR2 sequences are ENHRY and SYGVKD. The CDR3 loop spans 14 amino acids. The CDR3 DNA reads TGTGCCATCAGCCGGGACAGGGTCTCAGATACGCAGTATTTT. This codes for CAISRDRVSDTQYF.

This clonotype was recorded a few times. The chain has TRBV28 and TRBJ2-7; D ambiguous. Germline CDR1 MDHEN, CDR2 SYDVKM. V lost 4 bases and J 7 bases, leaving 11 bases between the germline ends. There are 12 residues in the CDR3. CDR3 loop: CASSSNLSEQYF. Here the CDR3 DNA reads TGTGCCAGCAGTTCCAATCTCTCTGAGCAGTACTTC.